These 23 T cell receptor beta chains were all obtained from the same sample, sequenced in a study of blood T cell repertoires in COVID-19. The data were produced by immunoSEQ multiplex PCR, yet TCRdb's version contains in-frame clones alone and is incomplete. Among about 93,000 clones, approximately 80% were seen once, and the ten largest hold approximately 15%. The sequenced sample consisted of peripheral blood. The receptors stem from a human donor in a cohort sampled during active COVID-19.

CDR3: CASSADRVDTGELFF. CDR3 DNA sequence: TGCGCCAGCAGTGCGGACAGGGTTGACACCGGGGAGCTGTTTTTT. This sequence joins TRBV5-1 and TRBJ2-2; the match to TRBD1 covers 8 bases. Germline trimming cut 5 bases from V and 3 bases from J; bases unmatched to any gene: 6. The CDR3 extends over 15 amino acids. CDR1 SGHRS and CDR2 YFSETQ come from the germline V gene.

This clone has only a few counts. The chain couples TRBV19 to TRBJ2-4; possible D gene TRBD2, 6 bases. The germline CDR1 and CDR2 sequences are LNHDA and SQIVND (reference sequence). The CDR3 has 14 amino acids. V lost 6 bases, J lost 5 bases, and 14 bases lay in between. The CDR3: CASRTGGKQNIQYF. In DNA form, the CDR3 reads TGTGCCAGTAGAACCGGGGGAAAGCAAAACATTCAGTACTTC.

V and J are TRBV19 and TRBJ2-1; the D gene is possibly TRBD2 (5 bases). In germline, CDR1 is LNHDA, CDR2 SQIVND (reference sequence). V lost 6 bases and J lost 7, with 25 bases in between. There are 17 residues in the CDR3. The CDR3 bases are TGTGCCAGTAGCCCCCCGGGGTTCCTTACCTCGGAGAATGAGCAGTTCTTC. Encoded protein: CASSPPGFLTSENEQFF.

The V and J genes are TRBV5-4 and TRBJ2-3, with 11 bases fitting TRBD2. The CDR3 runs to 16 residues. The junction had 2 bases not matched to a gene; V was cut back by 0 bases and J by 2 bases. Germline V lookup: CDR1 SGHNT, CDR2 YYREEE (reference sequence). In nucleotides, the CDR3 is TGTGCCAGCAGCTTGGGGACTAGCGGGTACACAGATACGCAGTATTTT. As protein: CASSLGTSGYTDTQYF.

CDR3 protein: CASSERYEQYF. The CDR3 region has the DNA TGTGCCAGCAGTGAACGGTACGAGCAGTACTTC. The chain has TRBV25-1 and TRBJ2-7, with no clear D. V was pared by 2 bases and J by 4 bases, with 3 bases between. CDR3 length: 11 residues. Looked up from germline, CDR1 is MGHDK and CDR2 is SYGVNS.

This clone was seen just once. J is TRBJ2-3 and V is TRBV18; D gene unclear. Deletions cut 4 bases from V and 6 bases from J, with 14 bases between. Germline V lookup: CDR1 KGHSH, CDR2 LQKENI. This CDR3 is built from 14 residues. CDR3 nucleotides: TGTGCCAGCTCACTAACCCCGAGGTCGGATACGCAGTATTTT. It specifies CASSLTPRSDTQYF.

The chain combines TRBV2 with TRBJ2-1; TRBD2 matches at 11 bases. CDR1 is SNHLY and CDR2 is FYNNEI in the germline V gene. CDR3 size: 18 residues. Trimming took 6 bases from V and 9 from J; bases not matched to a gene: 19. The CDR3 coding sequence is TGTGCCAGCAGCCGGGCCCCCATGACTAGCGGGAAAACGGGTGAGCAGTTCTTC. Its translation is CASSRAPMTSGKTGEQFF.

This clone has a single count. CDR3 nucleotide sequence: TGTGCCAGCAGCTTGTCTTCCCTCGGGACGCAGTATTTT. It codes for CASSLSSLGTQYF. The V gene is TRBV5-4, the J gene TRBJ2-3; the D is unclear. CDR1 and CDR2 from the germline V gene are SGHNT and YYREEE (reference sequence). Trimming pared 1 base from V and 9 bases from J, leaving 12 bases between. The CDR3 spans 13 residues.

The chain is built from TRBV30 and TRBJ2-2, with 8 bases identical to TRBD1. This CDR3 comprises 16 residues. The V gene end was trimmed by 0 bases and the J gene end by 6 bases; junction bases not matched to a gene: 9. The germline V gene has CDR1 GTSNPN and CDR2 SVGIG (reference sequence). For the CDR3, the DNA is TGTGCCTGGAGTGTAGGGGGGACAGGCGGGGCCGGGGAGCTGTTTTTT. This sequence encodes CAWSVGGTGGAGELFF.

V usage is TRBV5-1 and J usage is TRBJ1-5, with TRBD1 identical over 7 bases. The CDR3 spans 14 residues. V gave up 2 bases and J gave up 6 bases; unmatched junction bases: 5. Germline values: CDR1 SGHRS, CDR2 YFSETQ. The CDR3 DNA is TGCGCCAGCAGCTTCAGGGGGGAAGGTCAGCCCCAGCATTTT. It is translated as CASSFRGEGQPQHF.

This chain joins TRBV18 and TRBJ2-1; 8 nucleotides line up with TRBD2. From germline, CDR1 is KGHSH and CDR2 LQKENI. The CDR3 length is 16 residues. V lost 1 base, J lost 5 bases, and 7 bases stayed unmatched. CDR3 sequence: CASSPLATSGHNEQFF. The DNA of the CDR3 is TGTGCCAGCTCACCACTAGCTACTAGCGGACACAATGAGCAGTTCTTC.

J is TRBJ2-7 and V is TRBV5-4, with D unclear. V lost 0 bases and J lost 1, with 5 bases in between. Germline CDR1 is SGHNT and CDR2 is YYREEE (reference sequence). CDR3 length: 13 amino acids. CDR3 protein: CASSLGRSYEQYF. CDR3 nucleotides: TGTGCCAGCAGCTTGGGCAGATCCTACGAGCAGTACTTC.

The rearrangement links TRBV20-1 to TRBJ1-1; the D gene is possibly TRBD1 (5 bases). Germline V gives CDR1 DFQATT, CDR2 SNEGSKA (reference sequence). CDR3 size: 11 residues. The chain's CDR3 is CRSEGVTEAFF. In DNA form, the CDR3 reads TGCAGGAGTGAAGGGGTGACTGAAGCTTTCTTT.

The chain employs TRBV5-1 and TRBJ1-2; D unresolved. Germline V gives CDR1 SGHRS, CDR2 YFSETQ. This CDR3 is built from 14 residues. V was trimmed by 0 bases and J by 5 bases, leaving 11 bases between them. CDR3 sequence (DNA): TGCGCCAGCAGCTTGGCGACAACTGCATATGGCTACACCTTC. This gives the protein CASSLATTAYGYTF.

This clone has only one observation. V gene TRBV6-1 combines with J gene TRBJ2-7; 9 nucleotides align to TRBD1. Germline V gene lookup returns CDR1 MNHNS and CDR2 SASEGT. The V and J ends lost 2 bases and 0 bases, in that order; junction bases with no gene match: 5. CDR3 size: 16 residues. Written as DNA, the CDR3 is TGTGCCAGCAGTGAACGCGGGACAGGGAGCTCCTACGAGCAGTACTTC. Translating gives CASSERGTGSSYEQYF.

The chain couples TRBV30 to TRBJ2-7; a possible D gene is TRBD2 (5 bases). Germline V gene sequence: CDR1 GTSNPN, CDR2 SVGIG (reference sequence). This CDR3 has 12 amino acids. V was clipped by 8 bases and J by 1 base, with 12 bases between them. The CDR3, as DNA: TGTGCCGGTGATTCGGGGTCCTACGAGCAGTACTTC. It translates to CAGDSGSYEQYF.

V is TRBV2 and J is TRBJ1-2, with 8 positions matching TRBD1. This CDR3 has 13 amino acids. Per germline, CDR1 SNHLY and CDR2 FYNNEI. After removal of 9 bases from V and 3 bases from J, the junction contained 6 bases not matched to a gene. CDR3 DNA: TGTGCCAGTAAAGAGACAGGGGACTATGGCTACACCTTC. Translating it yields CASKETGDYGYTF. The variable domain in full, with the rest retrieved from reference TRBV2 and TRBJ1-2, is EPEVTQTPSHQVTQMGQEVILRCVPISNHLYFYWYRQILGQKVEFLVSFYNNEISEKSEIFDDQFSVERPDGSNFTLKIRSTKLEDSAMYFCASKETGDYGYTFGSGTRLTVV.

This chain uses TRBV28 with TRBJ1-1; a weak D match, TRBD1 (5 bases). The germline V gene has CDR1 MDHEN and CDR2 SYDVKM. The CDR3 is made up of 14 amino acids. Deletions cut 3 bases from V and 6 bases from J, with 14 bases between. CDR3 bases: TGTGCCAGCAGTTTGGTTCAGGGTGTTTCTGAAGCTTTCTTT. It is translated as CASSLVQGVSEAFF.

The V gene is TRBV29-1, the J gene TRBJ2-1; D possibly corresponds to TRBD1 (5 bases). Trimming removed 6 bases at V and 5 bases at J, with 17 bases between. CDR3 length: 14 residues. Germline CDR1 reads SQVTM; CDR2 reads ANQGSEA. CDR3 sequence (DNA): TGCAGCGTACAGGTACCCTTAAGGGACAATGAGCAGTTCTTC. Its protein is CSVQVPLRDNEQFF.

CDR3 residues: CASSLSLGQETQYF. CDR3 nucleotide sequence: TGTGCCAGCAGTTTATCACTCGGGCAAGAGACCCAGTACTTC. The chain has TRBV28 and TRBJ2-5; D uncertain. V lost 1 base and J lost 2, with 8 bases in between. This CDR3 contains 14 residues. Germline CDR1 is MDHEN and CDR2 is SYDVKM.

The chain recombines TRBV3-1 (or the pseudogene TRBV3-2) with TRBJ2-2; D gene unclear. CDR1 and CDR2 from the germline V gene are LGHDT and YNNKEL (reference sequence). With 1 base removed from V and 6 bases from J, the gap between germline ends came to 9 bases. The CDR3 has 14 amino acids. In nucleotides, the CDR3 is TGTGCCAGCAGCCAAGCGCTTGCGCCCGGGGAGCTGTTTTTT. It encodes CASSQALAPGELFF.

The V gene is TRBV18, the J gene TRBJ2-7; TRBD1 might be the D (5 bases). V was cut by 3 bases and J by 7 bases, with 13 bases left in between. The CDR3 extends over 13 amino acids. Germline-derived CDR1 and CDR2 are KGHSH and LQKENI. The CDR3 coding sequence is TGTGCCAGCTCACCGTTCAGGGCCGGTGAGCAGTACTTC. The encoded protein is CASSPFRAGEQYF. Looking up the rest from reference TRBV18 and TRBJ2-7 gives the full variable domain: NAGVMQNPRHLVRRRGQEARLRCSPMKGHSHVYWYRQLPEEGLKFMVYLQKENIIDESGMPKERFSAEFPKEGPSILRIQQVVRGDSAAYFCASSPFRAGEQYFGPGTRLTVT.

CDR3 in amino acids: CAGAGSREGNQPQHF. Written as DNA, the CDR3 is TGTGCCGGCGCCGGGTCTCGAGAAGGCAATCAGCCCCAGCATTTT. The rearrangement links TRBV2 to TRBJ1-5; D unresolved. Germline CDR1 reads SNHLY; CDR2 reads FYNNEI. The CDR3 length is 15 residues. V shed 11 bases and J shed 2 bases, with 19 bases lying between them.